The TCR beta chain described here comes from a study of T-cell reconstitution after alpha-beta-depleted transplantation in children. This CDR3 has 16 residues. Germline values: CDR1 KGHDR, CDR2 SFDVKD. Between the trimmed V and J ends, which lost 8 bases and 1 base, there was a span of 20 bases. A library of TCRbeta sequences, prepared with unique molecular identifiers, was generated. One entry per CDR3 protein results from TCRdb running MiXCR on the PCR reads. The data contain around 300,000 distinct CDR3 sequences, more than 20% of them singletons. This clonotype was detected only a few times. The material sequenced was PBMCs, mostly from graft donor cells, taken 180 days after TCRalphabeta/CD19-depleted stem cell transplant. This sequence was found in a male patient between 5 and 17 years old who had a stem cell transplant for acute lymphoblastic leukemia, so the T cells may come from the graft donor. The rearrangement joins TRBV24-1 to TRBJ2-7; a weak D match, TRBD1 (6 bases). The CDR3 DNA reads TGTGCCACCATCTCTTCCGGACAGCCTATTTCCTACGAGCAGTACTTC. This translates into CATISSGQPISYEQYF.